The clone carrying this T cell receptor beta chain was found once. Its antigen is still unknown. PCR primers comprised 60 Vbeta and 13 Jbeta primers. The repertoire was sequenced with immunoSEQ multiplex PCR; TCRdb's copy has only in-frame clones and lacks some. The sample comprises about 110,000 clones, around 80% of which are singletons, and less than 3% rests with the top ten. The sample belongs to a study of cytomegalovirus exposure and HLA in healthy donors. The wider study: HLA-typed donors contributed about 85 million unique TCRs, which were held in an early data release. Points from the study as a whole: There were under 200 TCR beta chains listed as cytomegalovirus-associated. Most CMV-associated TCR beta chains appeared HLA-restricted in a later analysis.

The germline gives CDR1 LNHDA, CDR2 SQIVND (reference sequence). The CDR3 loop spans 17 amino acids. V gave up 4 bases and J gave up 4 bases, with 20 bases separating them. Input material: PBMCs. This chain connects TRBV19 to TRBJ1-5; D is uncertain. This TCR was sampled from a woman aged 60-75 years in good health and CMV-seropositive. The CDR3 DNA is TGTGCCAGTAGTAACGGGCGGGTCGCCCGTTTTAATCAGCCCCAGCATTTT. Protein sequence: CASSNGRVARFNQPQHF.